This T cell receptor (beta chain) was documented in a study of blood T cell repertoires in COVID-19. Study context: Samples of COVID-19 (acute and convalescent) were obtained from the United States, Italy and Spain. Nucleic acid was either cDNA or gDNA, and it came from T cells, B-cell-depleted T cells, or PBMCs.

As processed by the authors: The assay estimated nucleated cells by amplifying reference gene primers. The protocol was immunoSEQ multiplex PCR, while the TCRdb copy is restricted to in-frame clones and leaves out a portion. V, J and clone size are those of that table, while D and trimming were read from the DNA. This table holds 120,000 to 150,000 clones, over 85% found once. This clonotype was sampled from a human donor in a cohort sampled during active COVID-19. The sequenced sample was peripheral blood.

The chain's CDR3 is CASSISGSTGELFF. As DNA, the CDR3 is TGTGCCAGCAGCATCAGCGGGTCCACCGGGGAGCTGTTTTTT. The gene calls are TRBV6-5 and TRBJ2-2, with TRBD2 as a possible D gene (6 bases). The CDR3 totals 14 residues. The germline V gene encodes CDR1 MNHEY and CDR2 SVGAGI. The V end was cut by 6 bases, the J end by 4 bases, with 12 bases between.